A single T cell receptor (beta chain) is shown here with its context. What it binds is unknown. TCRdb itself ran the 5' RACE reads through MiXCR, one entry per CDR3 protein. The sample shows 280,000 or so distinct CDR3 sequences, approximately 19% of them seen only once. The data stem from a study of T-cell memory formation after mild COVID-19. Study-level points and caveats: Contracting clones from day 15 to 85 showed balanced CD4/CD8; later expanders favored CD4+.

The sequencing input was PBMCs or a T cell subset sorted from them (not recorded which). This sequence was found in a man younger than 35 who had mild COVID-19 (a few samples of this study predate the infection). Cell type and time point are not known.

The CDR3 region is CSVSTGGKNIQYF. CDR3 sequence (DNA): TGCAGCGTTTCTACGGGGGGGAAAAACATTCAGTACTTC. The genes are TRBV29-1 and TRBJ2-4; 8 bases are shared with TRBD2. The germline V gene has CDR1 SQVTM and CDR2 ANQGSEA. There are 13 residues in the CDR3. V lost 5 bases, J lost 4 bases, and 4 bases stayed unmatched.